Presented here are 25 T cell receptor beta chains from one specimen sequenced in a study of shared clonotypes between healthy human individuals. The naive CD8 subset, CD45RO-negative cells positively selected for CCR7, excluded terminally differentiated effector memory CD45RA+ cells. Profiling relied on immunoSEQ multiplex PCR, and the TCRdb table lists in-frame clones only, not all of them. The sample shows 1.5 million to 2.5 million clones, 85% to 95% of them seen only once. Material: naive CD8+ T cells sorted from blood. These receptors came from a man aged 18-30 years in good health.

V gene TRBV11-3 combines with J gene TRBJ2-3; D unresolved. The germline CDR1 and CDR2 sequences are SGHNT and YENEEA. The CDR3 contains 13 residues. V lost 3 bases and J lost 2, with 6 bases in between. CDR3: CASSFHVTDTQYF. The CDR3 coding sequence is TGTGCCAGCAGCTTTCACGTCACAGATACGCAGTATTTT.

This clone was detected only once. The CDR3 DNA reads as TGCAGCGTTGACGCCGGGCCCTACGAGCAGTACTTC. Translating it yields CSVDAGPYEQYF. V and J are TRBV29-1 and TRBJ2-7; no firm D call. Germline values: CDR1 SQVTM, CDR2 ANQGSEA. The V and J ends lost 3 bases and 2 bases respectively, with 8 bases between them. This CDR3 spans 12 amino acids.

The chain combines TRBV27 with TRBJ2-3; 8 nucleotides agree with TRBD1. The CDR3 length is 14 residues. Germline V lookup: CDR1 MNHEY, CDR2 SMNVEV (reference sequence). With V trimmed by 6 bases and J by 1 base, 3 bases remained unmatched. Here the CDR3 reads CASSGQGGTDTQYF. The DNA of the CDR3 is TGTGCCAGCAGCGGACAGGGTGGCACAGATACGCAGTATTTT.

The V and J genes are TRBV9 and TRBJ1-1; 7 bases are a match to TRBD1. The V gene's germline CDR1 is SGDLS and CDR2 YYNGEE. J was trimmed by 3 bases and V by 7 bases; bases with no gene match: 9. This CDR3 is built from 14 residues. CDR3 residues: CASGRDSSDTEAFF. CDR3 DNA sequence: TGTGCCAGCGGGAGGGACAGTTCGGACACTGAAGCTTTCTTT.

Regarding this clone: The sample has other DNA sequences that encode this CDR3 too. The rearrangement links TRBV27 to TRBJ2-2; D remains ambiguous. CDR1 is MNHEY, CDR2 SMNVEV, per germline (reference sequence). This CDR3 comprises 13 residues. V lost 3 bases and J 4 bases, leaving 6 bases between the germline ends. For the CDR3, the DNA is TGTGCCAGCAGTTTTGGTGGCACCGGGGAGCTGTTTTTT. Translated, it gives CASSFGGTGELFF.

This clone is a singleton in its sample. The J gene is TRBJ2-7, the V gene TRBV7-3; maybe TRBD2 (6 bases). Germline loops: CDR1 SGHTA, CDR2 FQGTGA. CDR3 size: 15 residues. The V gene lost 5 bases and the J gene lost 2 bases, with 16 bases spanning the gap. CDR3 sequence reads: CASSAPGDLAYEQYF. In DNA form, the CDR3 reads TGTGCCAGCAGCGCCCCCGGGGACTTGGCCTACGAGCAGTACTTC.

A note on this clone: Other DNA sequences in the sample encode the same CDR3. The CDR3 protein is CASSFGTAQETQYF. The CDR3 DNA follows: TGCGCCAGCAGCTTCGGGACAGCCCAAGAGACCCAGTACTTC. This chain connects TRBV5-1 to TRBJ2-5, with 7 bases fitting TRBD1. In germline, CDR1 is SGHRS, CDR2 YFSETQ. The CDR3 length is 14 residues. The V and J ends lost 2 bases and 1 base, in that order; junction bases with no gene match: 2. The complete variable domain, with remaining parts taken from reference TRBV5-1 and TRBJ2-5, reads KAGVTQTPRYLIKTRGQQVTLSCSPISGHRSVSWYQQTPGQGLQFLFEYFSETQRNKGNFPGRFSGRQFSNSRSEMNVSTLELGDSALYLCASSFGTAQETQYFGPGTRLLVL.

The rearrangement links TRBV14 to TRBJ2-3, with D hard to call. V lost 1 base and J lost 4, with 9 bases in between. CDR1 and CDR2 from the germline V gene are SGHDN and FVKESK. The CDR3 sequence is 14 residues long. DNA of the CDR3: TGTGCCAGCAGCCAAGGCGCTTTCTCAGATACGCAGTATTTT. Encoded protein: CASSQGAFSDTQYF.

On this clone itself: The junction and the germline gene differ at one end; a read error may be behind it. The chain combines TRBV7-7 with TRBJ2-2, with TRBD2 matching 9 bases. The CDR3 extends over 16 amino acids. Germline CDR1 SSHAT, CDR2 FNYEAQ (reference sequence). The CDR3 sequence: CASSPLSGGLAGELFF. CDR3 DNA sequence: TGTGCTAGCAGCCCACTGAGCGGGGGGCTGGCCGGAGAGCTGTTTTTT.

V gene TRBV27 combines with J gene TRBJ2-3; TRBD2 aligns across 10 bases. The junction had 8 bases not matched to a gene; V was cut back by 3 bases and J by 2 bases. This CDR3 is built from 17 residues. Germline V lookup: CDR1 MNHEY, CDR2 SMNVEV (reference sequence). The CDR3 reads CASSFQLAGAPTDTQYF. CDR3 sequence (DNA): TGTGCCAGCAGTTTTCAGCTAGCGGGAGCACCCACAGATACGCAGTATTTT.

The chain employs TRBV11-2 and TRBJ1-4, with D unresolved. Deletions cut 0 bases from V and 7 bases from J, with 9 bases between. Germline loops: CDR1 SGHAT, CDR2 FQNNGV. This CDR3 region has 14 residues. The CDR3 nucleotides read TGTGCCAGCAGCTTAGATTTAGGTTTTGAAAAACTGTTTTTT. This sequence encodes CASSLDLGFEKLFF.

Note on this clone: The same CDR3 also results from other DNA sequences found in this sample. The V gene is TRBV30, the J gene TRBJ2-7, with D possibly matching TRBD1 (6 bases). This CDR3 region has 12 residues. Per germline, CDR1 GTSNPN and CDR2 SVGIG (reference sequence). The V end lost 0 bases, the J end lost 7 bases, and 10 bases lay between the germline ends. The CDR3 coding sequence is TGTGCCTGGAGTGTTGCAGGGGATGAGCAGTACTTC. Translated, it gives CAWSVAGDEQYF.

V and J are TRBV2 and TRBJ2-7; the match to TRBD2 covers 13 bases. J lost 4 bases, V lost 5 bases, and 11 bases had no gene match. The CDR3 spans 17 residues. Germline V gene sequence: CDR1 SNHLY, CDR2 FYNNEI. The CDR3: CASSPTEGLAGLYEQYF. The CDR3 DNA is TGTGCCAGCAGTCCTACTGAGGGACTAGCGGGACTGTACGAGCAGTACTTC.

Notes on this clone: This CDR3 is also generated by other DNA sequences in the sample. V usage is TRBV2 and J usage is TRBJ2-2; 12 positions agree with TRBD2. CDR1 and CDR2 (germline): SNHLY, FYNNEI. The V and J ends lost 3 bases and 4 bases, in that order; junction bases with no gene match: 3. The CDR3 sequence is 16 residues long. CDR3 protein: CASSDRLAGATGELFF. The CDR3 DNA reads TGTGCCAGCAGTGATCGACTAGCGGGAGCCACCGGGGAGCTGTTTTTT.

V is TRBV13 and J is TRBJ2-3; D uncertain. Deletions cut 6 bases from V and 4 bases from J, with 8 bases between. The CDR3 loop spans 12 amino acids. Germline CDR1 and CDR2: PRHDT and FYEKMQ (reference sequence). The CDR3 loop is CASSRQADTQYF. The CDR3 nucleotides are TGTGCCAGCAGTCGTCAAGCAGATACGCAGTATTTT.

The rearrangement links TRBV5-4 to TRBJ2-2; D may be TRBD1 (5 bases). Trimming stripped 5 bases from V and 3 bases from J, with 11 bases between. The CDR3 totals 14 residues. CDR1 SGHNT and CDR2 YYREEE come from the germline V gene (reference sequence). The CDR3 sequence is CASRETDDTGELFF. The CDR3 DNA reads as TGTGCCAGCAGGGAGACAGATGACACCGGGGAGCTGTTTTTT.

As concerns this clone: The junction departs from the called germline gene at one end, perhaps through a read error. The genes are TRBV4-1 and TRBJ1-1; 8 nucleotides agree with TRBD1. Germline V gene sequence: CDR1 MGHRA, CDR2 YSYEKL. This CDR3 contains 16 residues. This chain's CDR3 is CATSFFADRGNSEAFF. CDR3 DNA: TGCGCCACCAGCTTTTTTGCCGACAGGGGAAATTCTGAAGCTTTCTTT.

J is TRBJ1-1 and V is TRBV29-1; D is unresolved. CDR1 and CDR2 from the germline V gene are SQVTM and ANQGSEA. The CDR3 extends over 11 amino acids. The V end was cut by 6 bases, the J end by 6 bases, with 11 bases between. DNA of the CDR3: TGCAGCGTCCGCGGGGTAGCTGAAGCTTTCTTT. This sequence encodes CSVRGVAEAFF.

The chain joins TRBV25-1 to TRBJ2-7; D perhaps matches TRBD2 (6 bases). There are 13 residues in the CDR3. V gave up 2 bases and J gave up 4 bases, with 9 bases separating them. Germline CDR1 is MGHDK and CDR2 is SYGVNS. The CDR3 sequence is CASSEAGPYEQYF. CDR3 coding DNA: TGTGCCAGCAGTGAAGCGGGACCTTACGAGCAGTACTTC.

This clone was counted between two and nine times. The V and J genes are TRBV6-5 and TRBJ2-7; 11 bases fit TRBD1. The germline V gene encodes CDR1 MNHEY and CDR2 SVGAGI. The CDR3 runs to 14 residues. The V gene end was trimmed by 4 bases and the J gene end by 8 bases; junction bases not matched to a gene: 7. CDR3 DNA: TGTGCCAGCAGTTTGGGACAGGGGGTGGAAAAGCAGTACTTC. The encoded protein is CASSLGQGVEKQYF.

The chain links TRBV19 to TRBJ1-3, with TRBD1 matching over 10 bases. Looked up from germline, CDR1 is LNHDA and CDR2 is SQIVND (reference sequence). V lost 0 bases, J lost 6 bases, and 8 bases stayed unmatched. This CDR3 contains 17 residues. The chain's CDR3 is CASSIDLETGGENTIYF. The CDR3 DNA follows: TGTGCCAGTAGTATAGATCTAGAGACAGGGGGCGAAAACACCATATATTTT.

The V and J genes are TRBV5-4 and TRBJ2-1; no clear D. This CDR3 has 11 residues. Germline CDR1 SGHNT, CDR2 YYREEE (reference sequence). The V and J ends lost 4 bases and 8 bases respectively, with 7 bases between them. The CDR3 DNA reads as TGTGCCAGCAGCGCTGGGTATGAGCAGTTCTTC. This gives the protein CASSAGYEQFF.

V gene TRBV9 combines with J gene TRBJ2-2; D remains unclear. V shed 4 bases and J shed 0 bases, with 7 bases lying between them. CDR1 and CDR2 from the germline V gene are SGDLS and YYNGEE. The CDR3 runs 14 residues. CDR3 nucleotides: TGTGCCAGCAGCTACTATTCGAACACCGGGGAGCTGTTTTTT. Amino acids: CASSYYSNTGELFF.

This chain joins TRBV28 and TRBJ1-6; 9 nucleotides align to TRBD1. This CDR3 has 15 residues. V was clipped by 7 bases and J by 4 bases; unmatched bases: 5. Per germline, CDR1 MDHEN and CDR2 SYDVKM. The CDR3 bases are TGTGCCAGCACTAAGGACAGGGGTTATAATTCACCCCTCCACTTT. Translation gives CASTKDRGYNSPLHF.

The V and J genes are TRBV7-9 and TRBJ2-1; TRBD2 matches 9 bases. Germline V gene lookup returns CDR1 SEHNR and CDR2 FQNEAQ (reference sequence). The CDR3 spans 17 residues. Losses at the gene ends were 5 bases for V and 8 bases for J; bases not matched to a gene: 16. CDR3 amino acids: CASSPSGGSSRDDEQFF. CDR3 bases: TGTGCCAGCAGCCCCAGCGGGGGGTCCTCAAGGGACGATGAGCAGTTCTTC.